One sample yielded the 20 T cell receptor beta chains listed below, sequenced in a study of molecular identifiers for immune sequencing clone quantification. TCRdb processed the PCR reads anew with MiXCR; each CDR3 protein has one entry. Of approximately 550,000 distinct CDR3 sequences listed, about 25% are singletons. The material sequenced was naive CD8+ T cells from blood, with Jurkat cell RNA spiked in. Specified subset: FACS-sorted CD8+CD4-CCR7+CD45RA+ naive T cells. These receptors originate from a human donor in good health. Some libraries in this study had Jurkat cell RNA spiked in.

This clonotype came up many times. The chain combines TRBV11-2 with TRBJ2-1; the match to TRBD2 covers 7 bases. This CDR3 has 14 amino acids. Germline CDR1 reads SGHAT; CDR2 reads FQNNGV. V gave up 4 bases and J gave up 9 bases; unmatched junction bases: 9. The CDR3 sequence is CASSSLGGPGEQFF. The DNA of the CDR3 is TGTGCCAGCAGCTCCCTGGGAGGGCCAGGTGAGCAGTTCTTC.

This clonotype was counted between two and nine times. This rearrangement joins TRBV10-1 to TRBJ2-7; D may be TRBD1 (5 bases). The germline CDR1 and CDR2 sequences are WNHNN and SYGVQD (reference sequence). The CDR3 spans 16 residues. V was shortened by 5 bases and J by 0 bases, with 17 bases between the two germline ends. CDR3 sequence reads: CASSSIWGPSSYEQYF. CDR3 nucleotides: TGCGCCAGCAGTTCTATCTGGGGCCCTAGCTCCTACGAGCAGTACTTC.

With regard to this clonotype: The germline gene is not matched at one end of the junction; a read error may be the cause. CDR3: CSARTRNLRGEYYNEQLF. CDR3 DNA sequence: TGCAGTGCTAGAACCCGAAACCTGAGGGGAGAATACTACAATGAGCAGCTCTTC. V usage is TRBV20-1 and J usage is TRBJ2-1; D tentatively fits TRBD1 or TRBD2 (5 bases each). The CDR3 sequence is 18 residues long. Germline V gene data show CDR1 as DFQATT and CDR2 as SNEGSKA (reference sequence).

At least ten counts were recorded for this clonotype. The chain recombines TRBV29-1 with TRBJ2-7; D is possibly TRBD2 (7 bases). This CDR3 is 12 amino acids long. Between the trimmed V and J ends, which lost 4 bases and 7 bases, there was a span of 14 bases. CDR1 and CDR2 from the germline V gene are SQVTM and ANQGSEA. The CDR3 region has the DNA TGCAGCGTTGCGGGGGGCCTGGATGAGCAGTACTTC. It translates to CSVAGGLDEQYF.

This clonotype has only a few counts. The chain uses TRBV12-3 or TRBV12-4 and TRBJ2-2; D is perhaps TRBD1 (5 bases). The CDR3 is made up of 14 amino acids. Trimming stripped 3 bases from V and 5 bases from J, with 10 bases between. CDR3 in DNA: TGTGCCAGCAGTTTTTCCAGACAGACCGGGGAGCTGTTTTTT. Translation gives CASSFSRQTGELFF.

The V and J genes are TRBV4-1 and TRBJ2-5; 8 bases fit TRBD2. J was trimmed by 5 bases and V by 4 bases; bases with no gene match: 6. The CDR3 extends over 14 amino acids. The germline CDR1 and CDR2 sequences are MGHRA and YSYEKL. The CDR3 is CASSLRAGVETQYF. The CDR3 nucleotides are TGCGCCAGCAGCCTTAGAGCGGGGGTGGAGACCCAGTACTTC.

With regard to this clonotype: Possible read error: a much larger clone is one base away. The chain employs TRBV28 and TRBJ2-5; D may be TRBD1 (5 bases). CDR3 length: 15 amino acids. Germline V lookup: CDR1 MDHEN, CDR2 SYDVKM. CDR3 DNA sequence: TGTGCCAGCAGTTTTGTAGGGGCGAACCAAGAGACCCAGCACTTC. This sequence encodes CASSFVGANQETQHF.

This clonotype showed up many times. This chain's CDR3 is CASTGAGALNTEAFF. In DNA, the CDR3 is TGTGCCAGCACCGGGGCAGGGGCTTTGAACACTGAAGCTTTCTTT. The chain is built from TRBV2 and TRBJ1-1; TRBD1 is a possible D gene (6 bases). The CDR3 spans 15 residues. Germline assignment: CDR1 SNHLY and CDR2 FYNNEI. Trimming left V 7 bases short and J 0 bases short, with 15 bases between.

A few counts support this clonotype. The CDR3 loop is CASSLELARTYEQYF. In nucleotides, the CDR3 is TGTGCCAGCAGCTTGGAGCTAGCGCGGACCTACGAGCAGTACTTC. The rearrangement joins TRBV5-6 to TRBJ2-7; TRBD2 is a possible D gene (6 bases). CDR1 is SGHDT, CDR2 YYEEEE, per germline. The CDR3 is 15 residues long. Trimming stripped 0 bases from V and 2 bases from J, with 12 bases between.

This clonotype was observed a handful of times. A much more abundant neighbour one base away suggests this may be a read error. The J gene is TRBJ2-7, the V gene TRBV7-2; the match to TRBD2 covers 8 bases. The CDR3 sequence is 14 residues long. In germline, CDR1 is SGHTA, CDR2 FQGNSA. V shed 5 bases, J shed 3 bases, and the junction held 6 bases outside the gene matches. This CDR3 is CASSVGLGGYEQYF. In nucleotides, the CDR3 is TGTGCCAGCAGCGTGGGACTAGGAGGCTACGAGCAGTACTTC.

This sequence joins TRBV30 and TRBJ2-1; D possibly corresponds to TRBD1 (6 bases). The CDR3 covers 12 residues. Germline CDR1 reads GTSNPN; CDR2 reads SVGIG (reference sequence). Trimming removed 5 bases from V and 8 bases from J, with 13 bases in between. CDR3 loop: CAWERGTDEQFF. The DNA of the CDR3 is TGTGCCTGGGAGAGGGGGACCGATGAGCAGTTCTTC.

Only one count was recorded for this clonotype. One end of the junction fails to match germline, which may point to a read error. The rearrangement joins TRBV27 to TRBJ1-2; 7 positions match TRBD1. Germline V gene lookup returns CDR1 MNHEY and CDR2 SMNVEV (reference sequence). The CDR3 covers 16 residues. The CDR3 loop reads CASSLHRTGSANGNTF. DNA for the CDR3: TGTGCCAGCAGTTTACACCGGACAGGTAGTGCCAATGGCAACACCTTC.

Worth noting for this clonotype: A much larger clone lies a single base off, so this may be a read error. The chain joins TRBV28 to TRBJ2-5; 8 positions match TRBD1. With V trimmed by 10 bases and J by 0 bases, 7 bases remained unmatched. The CDR3 consists of 14 residues. CDR1 and CDR2 from the germline V gene are MDHEN and SYDVKM. CDR3 nucleotide sequence: TGTGCCACCTACCCCAGGGGGCACCAAGAGACCCAGTACTTC. Protein sequence: CATYPRGHQETQYF.

This sequence joins TRBV4-3 and TRBJ2-5; either TRBD1 or TRBD2 may fit D (7 bases each). Germline CDR1 reads LGHNA; CDR2 reads YSLEER. V dropped 0 bases and J dropped 4 bases, with 12 bases sitting between them. This CDR3 contains 15 residues. In nucleotides, the CDR3 is TGCGCCAGCAGCCAAGATCAGGGGGGGAGAGAGACCCAGTACTTC. Amino acid sequence: CASSQDQGGRETQYF.

V usage is TRBV6-2 or TRBV6-3 and J usage is TRBJ1-5; D unresolved. CDR1 is MNHEY and CDR2 is SVGEGT in the germline V gene. V was trimmed by 2 bases and J by 0 bases, leaving 8 bases between them. The CDR3 sequence is 15 residues long. CDR3: CASSYADISNQPQHF. CDR3 sequence (DNA): TGTGCCAGCAGTTACGCAGATATTAGCAATCAGCCCCAGCATTTT.

This clonotype was observed at least ten times. J is TRBJ1-5 and V is TRBV5-1; possibly TRBD1 for D (6 bases). With 0 bases removed from V and 7 bases from J, the gap between germline ends came to 11 bases. CDR1 and CDR2 from the germline V gene are SGHRS and YFSETQ. CDR3 length: 14 residues. CDR3 residues: CASSLEAGDQPQHF. The CDR3 DNA reads TGCGCCAGCAGCTTGGAGGCAGGGGACCAGCCCCAGCATTTT.

This clonotype was found a few times. V usage is TRBV24-1 and J usage is TRBJ2-3; tentative D call: TRBD2 (6 bases). V gave up 5 bases and J gave up 5 bases, with 19 bases separating them. Per germline, CDR1 KGHDR and CDR2 SFDVKD. The CDR3 has 16 residues. The CDR3 coding sequence is TGTGCCACCAGTGGTACTAGCCTTATCGGTATAGATACGCAGTATTTT. This gives the protein CATSGTSLIGIDTQYF.

This clonotype was seen ten or more times. The V call is TRBV5-1, the J call TRBJ1-1; the match to TRBD1 covers 8 bases. Germline assignment: CDR1 SGHRS and CDR2 YFSETQ. The CDR3 consists of 14 residues. V gave up 4 bases and J gave up 2 bases; unmatched junction bases: 4. The chain's CDR3 is CASSQTGDNTEAFF. The CDR3 region has the DNA TGCGCCAGCAGCCAGACAGGGGACAACACTGAAGCTTTCTTT.

The genes are TRBV20-1 and TRBJ2-7; D is possibly TRBD1 or TRBD2 (7 bases each). CDR1 DFQATT and CDR2 SNEGSKA come from the germline V gene (reference sequence). CDR3 length: 15 residues. Trimming cost V 0 bases and J 5 bases, with 17 bases left between them. The CDR3 DNA reads TGCAGTGCTAGAGATTGGGGGCAGGGGGGGGACGAGCAGTACTTC. As protein: CSARDWGQGGDEQYF.

The chain carries TRBV11-3 and TRBJ2-1; 15 bases fit TRBD2. Germline V gene data show CDR1 as SGHNT and CDR2 as YENEEA. With 5 bases clipped from V and 1 base from J, the junction kept 6 bases outside the gene matches. This CDR3 is built from 18 residues. This CDR3 is CASSHGLAGGSSYNEQFF. The CDR3 DNA is TGTGCCAGCAGCCATGGACTAGCGGGAGGGTCTTCCTACAATGAGCAGTTCTTC. Variable domain in full (rest from reference TRBV11-3 and TRBJ2-1): EAGVVQSPRYKIIEKKQPVAFWCNPISGHNTLYWYLQNLGQGPELLIRYENEEAVDDSQLPKDRFSAERLKGVDSTLKIQPAELGDSAVYLCASSHGLAGGSSYNEQFFGPGTRLTVL.